Presented here are 21 T cell receptor beta chains from one specimen sequenced in a study of blood T cell repertoires in COVID-19. Assay used: immunoSEQ multiplex PCR; TCRdb lists only in-frame clones, some missing. Of under 150,000 clones in the sample, about 83% were seen once. The sequenced material came from peripheral blood. These receptors all come from a woman in her forties with acute or convalescent COVID-19.

The genes are TRBV11-1 and TRBJ2-1; 7 bases are shared with TRBD2. CDR3 length: 15 residues. Trimming at V came to 6 bases and at J to 3 bases, leaving 8 bases not matched to a gene. Germline assignment: CDR1 SGHAT and CDR2 FQDESV (reference sequence). DNA of the CDR3: TGTGCCAGCAGTCCTCCTAGCGGAGGCTACAATGAGCAGTTCTTC. It is translated as CASSPPSGGYNEQFF.

The V and J genes are TRBV25-1 and TRBJ1-1, with TRBD1 identical over 8 bases. The CDR3 totals 13 residues. Germline assignment: CDR1 MGHDK and CDR2 SYGVNS. J lost 2 bases, V lost 10 bases, and 6 bases had no gene match. The CDR3 here is CATQGAGNTEAFF. The CDR3 DNA sequence: TGTGCCACTCAGGGGGCTGGAAACACTGAAGCTTTCTTT.

V and J are TRBV4-3 and TRBJ1-5; D remains unclear. Trimming left V 0 bases short and J 7 bases short, with 10 bases between. In germline, CDR1 is LGHNA, CDR2 YSLEER. The CDR3 has 14 residues. This CDR3 reads CASSQEAGRQPQHF. Written as DNA, the CDR3 is TGCGCCAGCAGCCAAGAGGCGGGAAGGCAGCCCCAGCATTTT.

This chain links TRBV12-3 or TRBV12-4 with TRBJ2-1; D is possibly TRBD2 (5 bases). This CDR3 region has 13 residues. The V and J ends lost 6 bases and 4 bases respectively, with 10 bases between them. CDR3 region: CASSLRDYNEQFF. DNA for the CDR3: TGTGCCAGCAGCTTACGGGATTACAATGAGCAGTTCTTC.

The chain employs TRBV4-1 and TRBJ1-5, with a weak D call TRBD1 (5 bases). The ends were cut back, 3 bases at V and 4 bases at J, with 13 bases in the middle. The CDR3 is 15 residues long. Germline V gene lookup returns CDR1 MGHRA and CDR2 YSYEKL. CDR3 sequence: CASSQTQGANQPQHF. Written as DNA, the CDR3 is TGCGCCAGCAGCCAGACCCAGGGTGCGAATCAGCCCCAGCATTTT.

The gene calls are TRBV15 and TRBJ1-4; 9 bases align to TRBD1. The length of the CDR3 is 15 residues. CDR1 is LNHNV, CDR2 YYDKDF, per germline (reference sequence). V shed 1 base, J shed 7 bases, and the junction held 4 bases outside the gene matches. The CDR3 protein is CATSRVGQGREKLFF. For the CDR3, the DNA is TGTGCCACCAGCAGAGTGGGACAGGGCCGTGAAAAACTGTTTTTT. Combining the CDR3 with reference TRBV15 and TRBJ1-4 gives the whole variable domain DAMVIQNPRYQVTQFGKPVTLSCSQTLNHNVMYWYQQKSSQAPKLLFHYYDKDFNNEADTPDNFQSRRPNTSFCFLDIRSPGLGDTAMYLCATSRVGQGREKLFFGSGTQLSVL.

The V call is TRBV19, the J call TRBJ1-2; D not certain. Germline CDR1 reads LNHDA; CDR2 reads SQIVND (reference sequence). The V end was cut by 7 bases, the J end by 3 bases, with 15 bases between. This CDR3 contains 14 residues. Here the CDR3 reads CASTPYPSYYGYTF. The CDR3, as DNA: TGTGCCAGTACCCCTTATCCCTCCTACTATGGCTACACCTTC.

The gene calls are TRBV6-5 and TRBJ2-5; TRBD2 aligns across 7 bases. CDR3 size: 15 residues. Per the germline V gene, CDR1 is MNHEY and CDR2 is SVGAGI. J gave up 3 bases and V 5 bases, and 9 bases lay outside the gene matches. CDR3: CASSHWFAGEETQYF. CDR3 bases: TGTGCCAGCAGTCATTGGTTCGCGGGGGAAGAGACCCAGTACTTC.

This rearrangement joins TRBV7-8 to TRBJ2-7, with D unclear. The ends were cut back, 5 bases at V and 4 bases at J, with 9 bases in the middle. The CDR3 contains 12 residues. Germline CDR1 reads SGHVS; CDR2 reads FQNEAQ. CDR3 DNA: TGTGCCAGCAGCCCAATGCGGTACGAGCAGTACTTC. Amino acid sequence: CASSPMRYEQYF.

The chain has TRBV7-2 and TRBJ2-2, with D possibly being TRBD2 (5 bases). The CDR3 sequence is 14 residues long. Trimming took off 5 bases at V and 6 bases at J, with 13 bases between the two ends. CDR1 is SGHTA and CDR2 is FQGNSA in the germline V gene. CDR3 protein: CASSPFDGAGELFF. The CDR3 DNA reads as TGTGCCAGCAGCCCCTTCGACGGGGCCGGGGAGCTGTTTTTT.

The J gene is TRBJ2-7, the V gene TRBV23-1; 7 nucleotides align to TRBD1. TRBV23-1 is annotated as an ORF whose role is uncertain. V dropped 4 bases and J dropped 5; count of bases not matched to a gene: 14. The CDR3 consists of 16 residues. Here the CDR3 reads CASSLRGWTGPDEQYF. The CDR3 nucleotides are TGCGCCAGCAGTCTAAGGGGGTGGACAGGACCCGACGAGCAGTACTTC.

The V and J genes are TRBV28 and TRBJ1-2, with 8 bases that match TRBD1. The ends lost 6 bases at V and 8 bases at J; junction bases unmatched: 11. The CDR3 extends over 14 amino acids. Germline CDR1 MDHEN, CDR2 SYDVKM. In DNA, the CDR3 is TGTGCCAGCAGGGCCCCAGGGGGCCCCTCAGGCTACACCTTC. Its translation: CASRAPGGPSGYTF.

CDR3 residues: CASSLLGQGARETQYF. The CDR3 region has the DNA TGTGCCAGCAGCTTGTTGGGACAGGGGGCTCGGGAGACCCAGTACTTC. The V call is TRBV5-8, the J call TRBJ2-5; 12 bases line up with TRBD1. Per germline, CDR1 SGHTS and CDR2 YDEGEE. The CDR3 runs to 16 residues. Germline trimming cut 1 base from V and 5 bases from J; bases unmatched to any gene: 6.

V and J are TRBV27 and TRBJ2-3; 10 nucleotides agree with TRBD1. With V trimmed by 1 base and J by 5 bases, 0 bases remained unmatched. CDR3 size: 14 residues. Germline lookup yields CDR1 MNHEY and CDR2 SMNVEV (reference sequence). This CDR3 reads CASSLWTGGDTQYF. The DNA of the CDR3 is TGTGCCAGCAGTTTATGGACAGGGGGAGATACGCAGTATTTT.

The genes are TRBV9 and TRBJ1-4, with 8 bases matching TRBD1. This CDR3 has 15 residues. Germline lookup yields CDR1 SGDLS and CDR2 YYNGEE. Trimming cost V 1 base and J 4 bases; bases outside gene matches: 3. CDR3 sequence (DNA): TGTGCCAGCAGCGTACGGGACAGGCTTAATGAAAAACTGTTTTTT. It encodes CASSVRDRLNEKLFF.

The chain carries TRBV12-5 and TRBJ1-2; possibly TRBD1 for D (5 bases). Trimming took 2 bases from V and 4 from J, leaving 17 bases between them. The germline V gene has CDR1 LGHNT and CDR2 FRNRAP. CDR3 length: 16 amino acids. Written as DNA, the CDR3 is TGTGCTAGTGGTTTGTTCTCCGAAGACAGAGGCTATGGCTACACCTTC. It yields the protein CASGLFSEDRGYGYTF.

The rearrangement links TRBV7-9 to TRBJ2-7, with D unclear. CDR1 and CDR2 (germline): SEHNR, FQNEAQ (reference sequence). The V gene lost 8 bases and the J gene lost 3 bases, with 14 bases spanning the gap. The CDR3 loop spans 13 amino acids. The CDR3 reads CASSPILGYEQYF. As DNA, the CDR3 is TGTGCCAGCTCCCCCATTCTAGGCTACGAGCAGTACTTC.

This clone was found a few times. This chain joins TRBV6-4 and TRBJ2-2, with 7 bases that match TRBD2. There are 14 residues in the CDR3. CDR1 is MRHNA and CDR2 is SNTAGT in the germline V gene. The junction had 6 bases not matched to a gene; V was cut back by 6 bases and J by 5 bases. The CDR3, as DNA: TGTGCCAGCAGAACCGCTAGCGGTACCGGGGAGCTGTTTTTT. Translation: CASRTASGTGELFF.

This chain uses TRBV7-2 with TRBJ2-7, with D perhaps TRBD2 (5 bases). V lost 5 bases and J 0 bases, leaving 11 bases between the germline ends. This CDR3 has 14 amino acids. The V gene's germline CDR1 is SGHTA and CDR2 FQGNSA. The CDR3 protein is CASSGGLSSYEQYF. In DNA, the CDR3 is TGTGCCAGCAGCGGAGGCCTGAGCTCCTACGAGCAGTACTTC.

V and J are TRBV30 and TRBJ2-7, with 10 bases fitting TRBD1. The V gene end was trimmed by 1 base and the J gene end by 3 bases; junction bases not matched to a gene: 18. The germline V gene encodes CDR1 GTSNPN and CDR2 SVGIG (reference sequence). The CDR3 contains 19 residues. In DNA form, the CDR3 reads TGTGCCTGGAGTGCGCGACAGGGGGCGGCTGTGGGGGGCCTCTACGAGCAGTACTTC. This sequence encodes CAWSARQGAAVGGLYEQYF. The variable domain in full, with the rest retrieved from reference TRBV30 and TRBJ2-7, is SQTIHQWPATLVQPVGSPLSLECTVEGTSNPNLYWYRQAAGRGLQLLFYSVGIGQISSEVPQNLSASRPQDRQFILSSKKLLLSDSGFYLCAWSARQGAAVGGLYEQYFGPGTRLTVT.

For the CDR3, the DNA is TGTGCCAGCAGCCAACGGACTAGCGGGAGCTACGAGCAGTACTTC. Protein sequence: CASSQRTSGSYEQYF. The chain uses TRBV4-2 and TRBJ2-7; 13 positions match TRBD2. Germline values: CDR1 LGHNA, CDR2 YNFKEQ. There are 15 residues in the CDR3. Trimming at V came to 2 bases and at J to 3 bases, leaving 1 base not matched to a gene.